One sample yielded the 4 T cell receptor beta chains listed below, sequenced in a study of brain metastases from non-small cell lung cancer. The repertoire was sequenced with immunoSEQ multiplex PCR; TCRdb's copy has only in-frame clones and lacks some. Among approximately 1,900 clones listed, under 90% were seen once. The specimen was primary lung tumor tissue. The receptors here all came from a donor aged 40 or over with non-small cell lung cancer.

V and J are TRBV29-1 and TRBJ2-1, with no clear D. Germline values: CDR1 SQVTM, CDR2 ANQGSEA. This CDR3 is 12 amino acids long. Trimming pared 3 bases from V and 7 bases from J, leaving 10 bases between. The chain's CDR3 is CSVEDSFNEQFF. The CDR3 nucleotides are TGCAGCGTTGAGGATAGTTTTAATGAGCAGTTCTTC.

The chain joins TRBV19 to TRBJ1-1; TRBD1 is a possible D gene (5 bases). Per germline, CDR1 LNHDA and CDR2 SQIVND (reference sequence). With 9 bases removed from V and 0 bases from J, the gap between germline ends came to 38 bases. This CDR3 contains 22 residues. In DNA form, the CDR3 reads TGTGCCAGCGACTCAGGGATTAGCGTTTCTTTTTTTCCTATCGACTTGAACACTGAAGCTTTCTTT. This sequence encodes CASDSGISVSFFPIDLNTEAFF. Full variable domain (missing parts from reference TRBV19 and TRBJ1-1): DGGITQSPKYLFRKEGQNVTLSCEQNLNHDAMYWYRQDPGQGLRLIYYSQIVNDFQKGDIAEGYSVSREKKESFPLTVTSAQKNPTAFYLCASDSGISVSFFPIDLNTEAFFGQGTRLTVV.

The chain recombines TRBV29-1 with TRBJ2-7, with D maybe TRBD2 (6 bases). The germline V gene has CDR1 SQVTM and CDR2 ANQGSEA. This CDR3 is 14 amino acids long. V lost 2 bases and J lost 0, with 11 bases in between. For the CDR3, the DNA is TGCAGCGTTGAACGGGACGGGAGCTCCTACGAGCAGTACTTC. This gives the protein CSVERDGSSYEQYF.

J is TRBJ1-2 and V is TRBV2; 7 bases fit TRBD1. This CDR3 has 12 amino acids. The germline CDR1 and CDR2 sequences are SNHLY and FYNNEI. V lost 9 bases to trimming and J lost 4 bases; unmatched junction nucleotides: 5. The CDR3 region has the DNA TGTGCCAGAGGGGGACAGAGCTATGGCTACACCTTC. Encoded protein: CARGGQSYGYTF.